Listed here are 15 T cell receptor beta chains from one sample, sequenced in a study of blood T cell repertoires in COVID-19. The protocol was immunoSEQ multiplex PCR, while the TCRdb copy is restricted to in-frame clones and leaves out a portion. The table records some 130,000 clones, roughly 80% of them present only once. The sequencing input was peripheral blood. These receptors all stem from a man in his sixties or seventies with acute or convalescent COVID-19.

As concerns this clone: The identical CDR3 is also encoded by other nucleotide sequences in the sample. This sequence joins TRBV3-1 (or the pseudogene TRBV3-2) and TRBJ2-1, with a possible D match to TRBD2 (5 bases). The V gene's germline CDR1 is LGHDT and CDR2 YNNKEL (reference sequence). This CDR3 spans 11 amino acids. Trimming stripped 4 bases from V and 7 bases from J, with 5 bases between. CDR3 in amino acids: CASSPGNEQFF. As DNA, the CDR3 is TGTGCCAGCAGCCCGGGGAATGAGCAGTTCTTC.

This clone was seen once. The V call is TRBV5-4, the J call TRBJ2-5; D not resolved. CDR1 and CDR2 from the germline V gene are SGHNT and YYREEE (reference sequence). The V end lost 1 base, the J end lost 6 bases, and 13 bases lay between the germline ends. CDR3 size: 14 residues. Here the CDR3 DNA reads TGTGCCAGCAGCTTGCAGGTTGCCCGGAAGACCCAGTACTTC. This sequence encodes CASSLQVARKTQYF.

The chain carries TRBV11-2 and TRBJ2-5, with TRBD2 identical over 8 bases. This CDR3 has 16 amino acids. Germline assignment: CDR1 SGHAT and CDR2 FQNNGV. V lost 5 bases and J lost 6; bases outside the gene matches: 14. The CDR3 sequence: CASSIHPGGAEQTQYF. The CDR3 DNA follows: TGTGCCAGCAGCATCCACCCCGGGGGGGCCGAGCAGACCCAGTACTTC.

Points on this clone: In the same sample, other DNA sequences code for this CDR3. This chain connects TRBV11-2 to TRBJ1-3; D gene uncertain. Trimming removed 5 bases from V and 4 bases from J, with 9 bases in between. The CDR3 consists of 13 residues. Per the germline V gene, CDR1 is SGHAT and CDR2 is FQNNGV. The CDR3 protein is CASSPGVGNTIYF. In DNA form, the CDR3 reads TGTGCCAGCAGCCCTGGAGTCGGAAACACCATATATTTT.

The chain links TRBV12-3 or TRBV12-4 to TRBJ2-5; no definite D call. This CDR3 has 12 residues. V was shortened by 3 bases and J by 5 bases, with 7 bases between the two germline ends. Here the CDR3 reads CASSLIRETQYF. The CDR3 DNA sequence: TGTGCCAGCAGTTTGATTCGGGAGACCCAGTACTTC.

The chain is built from TRBV6-5 and TRBJ2-1; a possible D gene is TRBD2 (6 bases). The germline V and J ends were trimmed by 3 bases and 5 bases, with 8 bases remaining between them. The CDR3 is 13 residues long. In germline, CDR1 is MNHEY, CDR2 SVGAGI. The CDR3 nucleotides read TGTGCCAGCAGTTATAAGCGGGACAATGAGCAGTTCTTC. It encodes CASSYKRDNEQFF.

The V gene is TRBV28, the J gene TRBJ1-3; 10 nucleotides agree with TRBD1. Trimming took 3 bases from V and 2 from J; bases not matched to a gene: 10. In germline, CDR1 is MDHEN, CDR2 SYDVKM. This CDR3 spans 18 amino acids. The CDR3 DNA reads TGTGCCAGCAGTTTTGGGACAGGGGTCTCGTGGGCTGGAAACACCATATATTTT. Protein sequence: CASSFGTGVSWAGNTIYF.

The table lists this clone with a few counts. The gene calls are TRBV15 and TRBJ2-5; D is perhaps TRBD2 (5 bases). This CDR3 has 15 residues. The V end lost 0 bases, the J end lost 2 bases, and 10 bases lay between the germline ends. CDR1 and CDR2 from the germline V gene are LNHNV and YYDKDF (reference sequence). CDR3 in amino acids: CATSRDPSGQETQYF. CDR3 bases: TGTGCCACCAGCAGAGATCCCAGCGGACAAGAGACCCAGTACTTC.

The CDR3 nucleotides are TGTGCCAGCAGTTTCAACAGAGATCAGCCCCAGCATTTT. Its protein product is CASSFNRDQPQHF. The genes are TRBV12-3 or TRBV12-4 and TRBJ1-5; D uncertain. Trimming left V 3 bases short and J 5 bases short, with 8 bases between. CDR3 length equals 13 residues.

The rearrangement uses TRBV10-2 and TRBJ1-2; D is uncertain. Germline V gene sequence: CDR1 WSHSY, CDR2 SAAADI. This CDR3 spans 13 amino acids. V lost 0 bases to trimming and J lost 6 bases, with 8 bases between them. The CDR3 nucleotides are TGCGCCAGCAGTGAGTCCGAGTACGATGGCTACACCTTC. This encodes CASSESEYDGYTF.

This clone was recorded many times. This chain connects TRBV14 to TRBJ1-3; 7 positions match TRBD1. This CDR3 region has 15 residues. Germline values: CDR1 SGHDN, CDR2 FVKESK. J gave up 0 bases and V 4 bases, and 3 bases lay outside the gene matches. In nucleotides, the CDR3 is TGTGCCAGCAGCCGAACAGGGGTCTCTGGAAACACCATATATTTT. It translates to CASSRTGVSGNTIYF. Looking up the rest from reference TRBV14 and TRBJ1-3 gives the full variable domain: EAGVTQFPSHSVIEKGQTVTLRCDPISGHDNLYWYRRVMGKEIKFLLHFVKESKQDESGMPNNRFLAERTGGTYSTLKVQPAELEDSGVYFCASSRTGVSGNTIYFGEGSWLTVV.

V is TRBV18 and J is TRBJ1-4, with TRBD1 as a possible D gene (5 bases). Germline-derived CDR1 and CDR2 are KGHSH and LQKENI. V lost 0 bases and J 2 bases, leaving 10 bases between the germline ends. The CDR3 runs 16 residues. In DNA form, the CDR3 reads TGTGCCAGCTCACCACCCTCAGGGAGGACTAATGAAAAACTGTTTTTT. This gives the protein CASSPPSGRTNEKLFF.

The chain links TRBV25-1 to TRBJ2-1, with D uncertain. Trimming stripped 2 bases from V and 5 bases from J, with 7 bases between. CDR1 and CDR2 from the germline V gene are MGHDK and SYGVNS. The CDR3 loop spans 13 amino acids. In DNA, the CDR3 is TGTGCCAGCAGTGAAGGAGCAGACAATGAGCAGTTCTTC. As protein: CASSEGADNEQFF. The full variable domain, in which reference TRBV25-1 and TRBJ2-1 provide the parts outside the CDR3, is EADIYQTPRYLVIGTGKKITLECSQTMGHDKMYWYQQDPGMELHLIHYSYGVNSTEKGDLSSESTVSRIRTEHFPLTLESARPSHTSQYLCASSEGADNEQFFGPGTRLTVL.

For this clone: Other DNA sequences in the same sample also yield this CDR3. The chain has TRBV9 and TRBJ2-2; D remains ambiguous. The V and J ends lost 0 bases and 1 base respectively, with 4 bases between them. This CDR3 has 14 amino acids. CDR1 and CDR2 from the germline V gene are SGDLS and YYNGEE. The CDR3 nucleotides read TGTGCCAGCAGCGTAGCAGGGAACACCGGGGAGCTGTTTTTT. Amino acid sequence: CASSVAGNTGELFF.

This chain links TRBV5-6 with TRBJ1-4; TRBD1 matches 7 bases. Germline V gene sequence: CDR1 SGHDT, CDR2 YYEEEE. V dropped 3 bases and J dropped 7; count of bases not matched to a gene: 12. The CDR3 totals 16 residues. The chain's CDR3 is CASSSQYRDRTEKLFF. In DNA, the CDR3 is TGTGCCAGCAGCTCTCAATACAGGGACAGAACTGAAAAACTGTTTTTT.